This TCR beta chain was observed in a study of T cell changes during pregnancy in multiple sclerosis. The assay was immunoSEQ multiplex PCR, and TCRdb's table has in-frame clones only and misses some. The data contain approximately 41,000 clones, 94% of them singletons. The ends lost 4 bases at V and 5 bases at J; junction bases unmatched: 16. This CDR3 is built from 17 residues. Per germline, CDR1 SGHTS and CDR2 YDEGEE. The rearrangement uses TRBV5-8 and TRBJ2-3; 7 bases agree with TRBD1. The material was CD4+ T cells from peripheral blood mononuclear cells, obtained in the second trimester of pregnancy. The receptor comes from a female donor with multiple sclerosis, enrolled in a pregnancy study. The CDR3 loop is CASSPRQGETTRDTQYF. DNA of the CDR3: TGTGCCAGCAGCCCACGACAGGGAGAGACCACACGAGATACGCAGTATTTT.